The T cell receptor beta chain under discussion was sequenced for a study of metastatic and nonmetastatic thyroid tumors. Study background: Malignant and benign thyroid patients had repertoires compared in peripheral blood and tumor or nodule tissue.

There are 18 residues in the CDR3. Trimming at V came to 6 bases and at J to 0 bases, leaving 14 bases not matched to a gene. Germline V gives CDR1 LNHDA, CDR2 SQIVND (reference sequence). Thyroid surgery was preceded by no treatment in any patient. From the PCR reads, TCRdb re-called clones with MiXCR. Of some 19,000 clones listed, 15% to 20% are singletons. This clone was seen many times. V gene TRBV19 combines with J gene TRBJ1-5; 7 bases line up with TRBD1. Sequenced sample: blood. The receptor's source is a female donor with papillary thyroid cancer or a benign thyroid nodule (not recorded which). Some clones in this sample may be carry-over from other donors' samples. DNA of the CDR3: TGTGCCAGTAGACCTACCGGGACAGAAAATTATAGCAATCAGCCCCAGCATTTT. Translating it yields CASRPTGTENYSNQPQHF.